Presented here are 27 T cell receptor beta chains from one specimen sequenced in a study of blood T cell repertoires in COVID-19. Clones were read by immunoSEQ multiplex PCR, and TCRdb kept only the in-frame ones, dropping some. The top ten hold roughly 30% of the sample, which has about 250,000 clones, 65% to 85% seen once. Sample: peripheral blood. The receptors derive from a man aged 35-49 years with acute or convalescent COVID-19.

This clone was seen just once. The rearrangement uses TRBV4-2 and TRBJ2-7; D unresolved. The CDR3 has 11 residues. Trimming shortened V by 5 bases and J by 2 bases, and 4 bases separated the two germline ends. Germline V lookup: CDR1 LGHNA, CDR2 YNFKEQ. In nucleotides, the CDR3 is TGTGCCAGCAGCGGCCCCTACGAGCAGTACTTC. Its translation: CASSGPYEQYF.

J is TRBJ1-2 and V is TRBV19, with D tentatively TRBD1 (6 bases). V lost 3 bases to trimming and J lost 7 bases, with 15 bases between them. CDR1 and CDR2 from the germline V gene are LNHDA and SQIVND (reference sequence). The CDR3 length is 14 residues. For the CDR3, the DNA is TGTGCCAGTAGTATCCTGAACAGGGTTATTGGCTACACCTTC. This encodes CASSILNRVIGYTF.

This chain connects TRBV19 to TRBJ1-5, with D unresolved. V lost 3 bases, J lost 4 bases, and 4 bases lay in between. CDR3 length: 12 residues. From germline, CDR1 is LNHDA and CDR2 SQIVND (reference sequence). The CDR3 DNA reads TGTGCCAGTAGTATCGGGAATCAGCCCCAGCATTTT. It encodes CASSIGNQPQHF.

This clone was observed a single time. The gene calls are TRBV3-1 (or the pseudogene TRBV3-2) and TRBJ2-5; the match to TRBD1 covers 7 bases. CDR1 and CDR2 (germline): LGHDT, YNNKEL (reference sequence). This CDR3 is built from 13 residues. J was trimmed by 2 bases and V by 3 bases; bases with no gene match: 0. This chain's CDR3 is CASSHRGQETQYF. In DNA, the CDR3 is TGTGCCAGCAGCCACAGGGGGCAAGAGACCCAGTACTTC.

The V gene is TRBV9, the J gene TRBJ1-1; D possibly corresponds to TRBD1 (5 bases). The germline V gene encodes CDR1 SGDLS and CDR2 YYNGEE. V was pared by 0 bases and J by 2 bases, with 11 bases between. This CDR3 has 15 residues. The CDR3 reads CASSVDGGANTEAFF. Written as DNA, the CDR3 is TGTGCCAGCAGCGTAGACGGGGGTGCAAACACTGAAGCTTTCTTT.

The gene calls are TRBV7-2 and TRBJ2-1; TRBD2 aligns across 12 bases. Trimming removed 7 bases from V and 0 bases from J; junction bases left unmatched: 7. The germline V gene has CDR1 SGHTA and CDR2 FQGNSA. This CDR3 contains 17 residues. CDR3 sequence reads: CASMLTSGSSSYNEQFF. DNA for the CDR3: TGTGCCAGCATGCTGACTAGCGGGAGTTCCTCCTACAATGAGCAGTTCTTC.

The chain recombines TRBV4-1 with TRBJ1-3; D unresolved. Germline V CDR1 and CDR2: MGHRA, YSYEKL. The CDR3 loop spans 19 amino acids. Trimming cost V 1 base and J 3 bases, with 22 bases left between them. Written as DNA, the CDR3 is TGCGCCAGCAGCCAAGCTACCCTCACTGTAGCTTTAGTTGGAAACACCATATATTTT. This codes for CASSQATLTVALVGNTIYF.

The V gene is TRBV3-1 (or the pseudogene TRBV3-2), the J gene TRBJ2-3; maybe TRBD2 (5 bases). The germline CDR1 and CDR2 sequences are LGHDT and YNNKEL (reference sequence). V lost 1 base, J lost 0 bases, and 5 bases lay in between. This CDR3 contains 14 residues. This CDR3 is CASSQGTSTDTQYF. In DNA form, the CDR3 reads TGTGCCAGCAGCCAAGGGACTAGCACAGATACGCAGTATTTT.

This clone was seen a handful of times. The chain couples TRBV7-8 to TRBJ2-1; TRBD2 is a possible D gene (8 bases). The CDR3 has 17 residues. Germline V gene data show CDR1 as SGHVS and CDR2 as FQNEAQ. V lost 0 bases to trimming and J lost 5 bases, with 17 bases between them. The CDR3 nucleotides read TGTGCCAGCAGCTTAGCTCCCCGGGAGGGGGCGAACAATGAGCAGTTCTTC. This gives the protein CASSLAPREGANNEQFF.

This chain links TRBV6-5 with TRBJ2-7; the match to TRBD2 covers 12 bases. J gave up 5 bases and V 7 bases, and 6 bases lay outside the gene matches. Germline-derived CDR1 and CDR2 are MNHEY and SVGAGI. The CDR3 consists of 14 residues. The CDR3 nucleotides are TGTGCCAGCACCATGACTAGCGGGAGCGACGAGCAGTACTTC. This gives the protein CASTMTSGSDEQYF.

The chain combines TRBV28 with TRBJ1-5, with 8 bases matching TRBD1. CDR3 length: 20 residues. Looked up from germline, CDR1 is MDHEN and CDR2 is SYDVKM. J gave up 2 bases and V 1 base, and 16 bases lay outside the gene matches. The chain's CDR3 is CASSLSVKDRETSGNQPQHF. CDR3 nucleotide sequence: TGTGCCAGCAGTTTATCTGTCAAGGACAGGGAGACCAGTGGCAATCAGCCCCAGCATTTT.

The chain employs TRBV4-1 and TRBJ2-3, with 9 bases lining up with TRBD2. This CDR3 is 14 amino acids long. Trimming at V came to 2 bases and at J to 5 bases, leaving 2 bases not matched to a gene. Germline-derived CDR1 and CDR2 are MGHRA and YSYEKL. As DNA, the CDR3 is TGCGCCAGCAGCCAATTAGCGGGAGTAGATACGCAGTATTTT. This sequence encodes CASSQLAGVDTQYF.

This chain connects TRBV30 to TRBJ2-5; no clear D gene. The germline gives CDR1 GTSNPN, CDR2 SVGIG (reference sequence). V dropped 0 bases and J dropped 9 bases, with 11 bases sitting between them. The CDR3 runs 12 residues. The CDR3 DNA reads TGTGCCTGGAGTGTACCGGGTCGGGCCCAGTACTTC. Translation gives CAWSVPGRAQYF.

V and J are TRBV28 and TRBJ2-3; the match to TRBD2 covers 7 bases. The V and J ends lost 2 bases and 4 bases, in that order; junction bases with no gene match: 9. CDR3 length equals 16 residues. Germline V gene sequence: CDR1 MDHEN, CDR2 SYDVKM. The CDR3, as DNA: TGTGCCAGCAGTTTAATTCTGCGGGAGATATCAGATACGCAGTATTTT. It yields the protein CASSLILREISDTQYF.

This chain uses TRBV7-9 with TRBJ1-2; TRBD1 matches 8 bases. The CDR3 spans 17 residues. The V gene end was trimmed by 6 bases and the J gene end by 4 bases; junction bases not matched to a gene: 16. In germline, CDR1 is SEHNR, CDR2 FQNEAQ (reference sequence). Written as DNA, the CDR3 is TGTGCCAGCAGGTCGGACAGGGCGTTTTCTCCCCCCTATGGCTACACCTTC. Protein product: CASRSDRAFSPPYGYTF.

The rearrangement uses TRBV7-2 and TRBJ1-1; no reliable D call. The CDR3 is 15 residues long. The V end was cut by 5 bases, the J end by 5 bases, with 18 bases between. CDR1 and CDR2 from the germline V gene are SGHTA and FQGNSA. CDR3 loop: CASSPRVRALTEAFF. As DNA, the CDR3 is TGTGCCAGCAGCCCAAGAGTGAGGGCTTTAACTGAAGCTTTCTTT.

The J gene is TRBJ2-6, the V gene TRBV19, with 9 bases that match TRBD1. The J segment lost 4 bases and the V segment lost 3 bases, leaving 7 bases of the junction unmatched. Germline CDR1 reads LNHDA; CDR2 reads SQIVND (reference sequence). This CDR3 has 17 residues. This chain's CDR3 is CASSIGTGYSGANVLTF. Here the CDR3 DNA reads TGTGCCAGTAGTATCGGGACAGGGTATTCCGGGGCCAACGTCCTGACTTTC.

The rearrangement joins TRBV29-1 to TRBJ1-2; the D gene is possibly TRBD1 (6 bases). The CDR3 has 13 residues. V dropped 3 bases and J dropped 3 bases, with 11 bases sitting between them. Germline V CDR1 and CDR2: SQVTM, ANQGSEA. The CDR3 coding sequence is TGCAGCGTTGATCCGACAGGTTACTATGGCTACACCTTC. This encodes CSVDPTGYYGYTF.

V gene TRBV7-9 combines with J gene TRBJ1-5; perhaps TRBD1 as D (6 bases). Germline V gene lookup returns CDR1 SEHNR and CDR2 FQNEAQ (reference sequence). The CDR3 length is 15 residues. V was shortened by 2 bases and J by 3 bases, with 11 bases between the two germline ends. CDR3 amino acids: CASSLLGGTNQPQHF. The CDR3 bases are TGTGCCAGCAGCTTACTAGGGGGAACCAATCAGCCCCAGCATTTT.

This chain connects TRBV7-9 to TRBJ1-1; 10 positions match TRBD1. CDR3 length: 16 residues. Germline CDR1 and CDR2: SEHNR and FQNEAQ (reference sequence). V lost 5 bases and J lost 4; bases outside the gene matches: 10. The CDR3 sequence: CASSVDRGYTITEAFF. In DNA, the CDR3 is TGTGCCAGCAGCGTGGACAGGGGGTATACGATCACTGAAGCTTTCTTT.

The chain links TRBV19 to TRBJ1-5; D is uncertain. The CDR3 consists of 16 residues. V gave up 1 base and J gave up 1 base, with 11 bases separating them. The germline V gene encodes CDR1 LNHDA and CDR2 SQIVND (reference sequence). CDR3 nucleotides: TGTGCCAGTAGTATAGTGCGGGTTCTGAGCAATCAGCCCCAGCATTTT. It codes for CASSIVRVLSNQPQHF.

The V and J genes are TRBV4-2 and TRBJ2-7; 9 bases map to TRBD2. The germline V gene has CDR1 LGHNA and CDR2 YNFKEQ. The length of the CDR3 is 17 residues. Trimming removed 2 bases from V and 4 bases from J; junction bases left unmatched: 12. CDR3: CASSQLFGGLADYEQYF. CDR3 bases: TGTGCCAGCAGCCAACTCTTCGGGGGACTAGCAGATTACGAGCAGTACTTC.

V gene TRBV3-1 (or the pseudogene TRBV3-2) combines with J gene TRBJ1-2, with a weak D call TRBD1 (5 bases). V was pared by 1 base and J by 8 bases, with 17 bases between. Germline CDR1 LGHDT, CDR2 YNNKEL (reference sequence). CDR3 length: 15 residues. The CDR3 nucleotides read TGTGCCAGCAGCCAAGCCCGTGGGGCAAGATTAGGCTACACCTTC. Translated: CASSQARGARLGYTF.

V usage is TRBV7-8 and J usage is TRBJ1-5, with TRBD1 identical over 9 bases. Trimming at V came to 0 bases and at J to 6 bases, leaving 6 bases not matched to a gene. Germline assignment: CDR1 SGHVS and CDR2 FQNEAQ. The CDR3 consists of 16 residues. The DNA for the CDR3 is TGTGCCAGCAGCTTAGCGGGACAGGGATTGTCTCAGCCCCAGCATTTT. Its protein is CASSLAGQGLSQPQHF.

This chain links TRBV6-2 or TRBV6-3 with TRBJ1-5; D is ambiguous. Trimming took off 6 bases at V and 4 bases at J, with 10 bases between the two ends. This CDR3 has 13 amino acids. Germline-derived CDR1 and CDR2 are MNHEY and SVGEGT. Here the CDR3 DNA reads TGTGCCAGCAGCTCTTATCGGAATCAGCCCCAGCATTTT. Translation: CASSSYRNQPQHF.

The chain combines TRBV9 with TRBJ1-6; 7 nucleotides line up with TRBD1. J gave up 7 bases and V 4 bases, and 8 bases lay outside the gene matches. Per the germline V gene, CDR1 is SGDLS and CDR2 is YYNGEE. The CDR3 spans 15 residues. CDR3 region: CASSPWDSTNSPLHF. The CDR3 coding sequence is TGTGCCAGCAGCCCATGGGACAGCACCAATTCACCCCTCCACTTT.

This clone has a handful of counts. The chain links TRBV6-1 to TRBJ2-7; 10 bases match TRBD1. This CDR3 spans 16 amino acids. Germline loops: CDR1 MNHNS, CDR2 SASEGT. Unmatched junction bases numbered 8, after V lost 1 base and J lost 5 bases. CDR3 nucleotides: TGTGCCAGCAGTGAAGTACCGGGACAGGGGCGGAACGAGCAGTACTTC. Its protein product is CASSEVPGQGRNEQYF.